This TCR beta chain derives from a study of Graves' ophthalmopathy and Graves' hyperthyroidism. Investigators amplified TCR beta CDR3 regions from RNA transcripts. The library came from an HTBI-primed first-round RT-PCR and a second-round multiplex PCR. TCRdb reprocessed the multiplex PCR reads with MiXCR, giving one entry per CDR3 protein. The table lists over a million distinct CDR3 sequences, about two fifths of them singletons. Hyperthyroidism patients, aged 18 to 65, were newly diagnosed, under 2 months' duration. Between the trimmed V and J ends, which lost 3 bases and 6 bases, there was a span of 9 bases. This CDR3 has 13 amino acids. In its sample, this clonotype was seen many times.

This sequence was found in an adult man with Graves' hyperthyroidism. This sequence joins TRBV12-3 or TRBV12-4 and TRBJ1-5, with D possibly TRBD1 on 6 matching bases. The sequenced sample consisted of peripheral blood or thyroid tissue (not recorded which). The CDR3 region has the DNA TGTGCCAGCAGTTTTGGGGGGGCTCAGCCCCAGCATTTT. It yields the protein CASSFGGAQPQHF.